A single sample is the source of the 10 T cell receptor beta chains below, sequenced in a study of cytomegalovirus exposure and HLA in healthy donors (dated by TCRdb to 2016 to 2017). Library creation used the immunoSEQ multiplex PCR assay. For the multiplex PCR, a mixture combining 60 forward primers for TCR Vbeta segments and 13 reverse primers for TCR Jbeta segments was used. TCRdb's version of the immuneACCESS table is confined to in-frame rearrangements and falls short of the full clone set. An unresolved V gene accounts for under half of the shortfall where checked; the remainder is of unknown origin. The sample table gives approximately 190,000 clones. The ten largest clones take up 6.5% of the sample. Sequencing used PBMCs. Receptors originate from a man aged 25-45 years in good health and CMV-seronegative.

This chain connects TRBV28 to TRBJ2-7, with 10 bases matching TRBD1. This CDR3 is built from 15 residues. Germline CDR1 MDHEN, CDR2 SYDVKM. Trimming removed 6 bases from V and 4 bases from J; junction bases left unmatched: 9. The CDR3 nucleotides read TGTGCCAGCAGCCTACCGGGACAGGGGAAATACGAGCAGTACTTC. This encodes CASSLPGQGKYEQYF.

The chain carries TRBV10-3 and TRBJ2-3, with D perhaps matching TRBD2 (5 bases). The CDR3 spans 14 residues. Trimming took off 8 bases at V and 0 bases at J, with 12 bases between the two ends. Per germline, CDR1 ENHRY and CDR2 SYGVKD. CDR3 nucleotides: TGTGCCATCGGGAGAACTGATAGCACAGATACGCAGTATTTT. This codes for CAIGRTDSTDTQYF.

The chain uses TRBV27 and TRBJ1-1, with a weak D call TRBD1 (5 bases). V gave up 5 bases and J gave up 7 bases, with 14 bases separating them. Germline CDR1 reads MNHEY; CDR2 reads SMNVEV (reference sequence). The CDR3 is 13 residues long. CDR3 in amino acids: CASSPDSTLEAFF. CDR3 DNA sequence: TGTGCCAGCAGTCCAGACAGTACCCTTGAAGCTTTCTTT.

This sequence joins TRBV2 and TRBJ1-2, with 10 bases lining up with TRBD1. This CDR3 region has 15 residues. CDR1 and CDR2 (germline): SNHLY, FYNNEI. After removal of 6 bases from V and 4 bases from J, the junction contained 8 bases not matched to a gene. The CDR3 reads CASSPDRGRPYGYTF. For the CDR3, the DNA is TGTGCCAGCAGCCCAGACAGGGGGCGCCCCTATGGCTACACCTTC.

The V and J genes are TRBV6-5 and TRBJ1-2, with D perhaps TRBD1 (5 bases). The CDR3 extends over 14 amino acids. The germline CDR1 and CDR2 sequences are MNHEY and SVGAGI. V lost 4 bases and J 6 bases, leaving 15 bases between the germline ends. CDR3 protein: CASSFQGGRDGYTF. Written as DNA, the CDR3 is TGTGCCAGCAGTTTTCAGGGCGGTCGTGATGGCTACACCTTC.

The chain carries TRBV5-1 and TRBJ2-3; 9 positions agree with TRBD1. CDR3 size: 16 residues. V dropped 2 bases and J dropped 0; count of bases not matched to a gene: 4. Germline CDR1 reads SGHRS; CDR2 reads YFSETQ. CDR3: CASSLAGQGSTDTQYF. CDR3 coding DNA: TGCGCCAGCAGCTTAGCCGGACAGGGGAGCACAGATACGCAGTATTTT. The entire variable domain, with the rest obtained from reference TRBV5-1 and TRBJ2-3, is as follows: KAGVTQTPRYLIKTRGQQVTLSCSPISGHRSVSWYQQTPGQGLQFLFEYFSETQRNKGNFPGRFSGRQFSNSRSEMNVSTLELGDSALYLCASSLAGQGSTDTQYFGPGTRLTVL.

The V and J genes are TRBV19 and TRBJ2-1; 10 bases are a match to TRBD2. The J segment lost 6 bases and the V segment lost 2 bases, leaving 4 bases of the junction unmatched. CDR3 length: 15 residues. Germline V lookup: CDR1 LNHDA, CDR2 SQIVND (reference sequence). This chain's CDR3 is CASSILAGALNEQFF. The CDR3 region has the DNA TGTGCCAGTAGTATACTAGCGGGGGCCCTCAATGAGCAGTTCTTC.

CDR3 amino acids: CARSSYGLHGTQYF. Written as DNA, the CDR3 is TGTGCCAGAAGTTCTTACGGACTGCACGGTACGCAGTATTTT. The chain couples TRBV7-5 to TRBJ2-3; the table's D call, TRBD2, has no DNA check behind it. TRBV7-5 is classified as a pseudogene. This CDR3 comprises 14 residues.

The DNA for the CDR3 is TGTGCCTGGAGTCTCGACAGGGGATACTCTGGAAACACCATATATTTT. Residues: CAWSLDRGYSGNTIYF. This chain joins TRBV30 and TRBJ1-3; the match to TRBD1 covers 8 bases. The junction had 6 bases not matched to a gene; V was cut back by 2 bases and J by 0 bases. Per the germline V gene, CDR1 is GTSNPN and CDR2 is SVGIG (reference sequence). The CDR3 contains 16 residues.

CDR3 residues: CASSEYETLNTGELFF. CDR3 nucleotides: TGTGCCAGCAGTGAATACGAGACTCTTAACACCGGGGAGCTGTTTTTT. The rearrangement uses TRBV25-1 and TRBJ2-2; D call uncertain. V lost 0 bases to trimming and J lost 2 bases, with 10 bases between them. CDR1 MGHDK and CDR2 SYGVNS come from the germline V gene. The CDR3 runs to 16 residues.